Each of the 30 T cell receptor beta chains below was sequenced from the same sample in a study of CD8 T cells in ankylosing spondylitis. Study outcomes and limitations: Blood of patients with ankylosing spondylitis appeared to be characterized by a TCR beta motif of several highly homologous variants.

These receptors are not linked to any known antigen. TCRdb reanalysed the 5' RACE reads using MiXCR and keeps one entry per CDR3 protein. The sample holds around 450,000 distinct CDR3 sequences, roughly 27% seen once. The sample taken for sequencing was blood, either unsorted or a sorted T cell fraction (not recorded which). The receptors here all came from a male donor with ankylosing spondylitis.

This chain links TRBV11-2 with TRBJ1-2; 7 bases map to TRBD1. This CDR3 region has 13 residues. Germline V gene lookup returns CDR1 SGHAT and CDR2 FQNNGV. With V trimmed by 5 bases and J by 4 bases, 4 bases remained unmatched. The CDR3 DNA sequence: TGTGCCAGCAGCGGGGGACAGACCTATGGCTACACCTTC. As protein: CASSGGQTYGYTF. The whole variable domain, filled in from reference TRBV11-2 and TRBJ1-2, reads EAGVAQSPRYKIIEKRQSVAFWCNPISGHATLYWYQQILGQGPKLLIQFQNNGVVDDSQLPKDRFSAERLKGVDSTLKIQPAKLEDSAVYLCASSGGQTYGYTFGSGTRLTVV.

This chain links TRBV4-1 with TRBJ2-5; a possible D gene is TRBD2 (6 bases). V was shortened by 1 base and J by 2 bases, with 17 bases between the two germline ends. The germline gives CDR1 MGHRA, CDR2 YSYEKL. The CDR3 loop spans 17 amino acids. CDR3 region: CASSQVLAATWQETQYF. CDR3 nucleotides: TGCGCCAGCAGCCAAGTATTAGCGGCTACGTGGCAAGAGACCCAGTACTTC.

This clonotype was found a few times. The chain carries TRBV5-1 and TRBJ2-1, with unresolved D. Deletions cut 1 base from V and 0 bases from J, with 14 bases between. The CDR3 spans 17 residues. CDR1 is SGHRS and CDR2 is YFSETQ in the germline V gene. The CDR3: CASSLKGSSGSYNEQFF. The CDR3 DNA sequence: TGCGCCAGCAGCTTGAAAGGGTCCTCTGGCTCCTACAATGAGCAGTTCTTC.

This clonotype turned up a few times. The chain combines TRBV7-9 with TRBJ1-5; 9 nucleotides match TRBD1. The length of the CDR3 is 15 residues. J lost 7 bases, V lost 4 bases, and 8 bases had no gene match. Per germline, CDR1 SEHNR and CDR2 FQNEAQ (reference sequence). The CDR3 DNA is TGTGCCAGCAGCTCTGGGACAGGGATTTTACAGCCCCAGCATTTT. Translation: CASSSGTGILQPQHF.

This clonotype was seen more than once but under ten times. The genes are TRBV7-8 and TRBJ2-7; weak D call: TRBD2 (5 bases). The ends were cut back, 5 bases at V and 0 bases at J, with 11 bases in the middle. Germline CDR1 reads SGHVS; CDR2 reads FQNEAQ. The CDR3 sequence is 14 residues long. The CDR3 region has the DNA TGTGCCAGCAGCCAGCACACTAGCTCCTACGAGCAGTACTTC. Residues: CASSQHTSSYEQYF.

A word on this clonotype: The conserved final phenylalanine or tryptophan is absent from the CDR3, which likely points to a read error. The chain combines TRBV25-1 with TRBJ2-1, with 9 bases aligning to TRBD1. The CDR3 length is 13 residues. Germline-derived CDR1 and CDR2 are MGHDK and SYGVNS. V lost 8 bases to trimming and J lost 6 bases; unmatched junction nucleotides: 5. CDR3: CASGGQGLNEQFL. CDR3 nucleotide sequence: TGTGCCAGCGGGGGACAGGGTCTCAATGAGCAGTTCTTA.

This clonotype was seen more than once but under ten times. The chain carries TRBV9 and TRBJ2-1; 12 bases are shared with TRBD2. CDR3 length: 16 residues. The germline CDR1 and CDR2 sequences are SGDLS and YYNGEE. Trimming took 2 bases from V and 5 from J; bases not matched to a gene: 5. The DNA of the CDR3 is TGTGCCAGCAGCGTGGTGACTAGCGGGAGTCACAATGAGCAGTTCTTC. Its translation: CASSVVTSGSHNEQFF.

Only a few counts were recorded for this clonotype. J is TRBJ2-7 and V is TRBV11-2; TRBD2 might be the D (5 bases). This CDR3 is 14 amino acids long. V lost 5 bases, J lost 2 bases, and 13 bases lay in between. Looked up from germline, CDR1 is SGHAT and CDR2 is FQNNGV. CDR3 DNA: TGTGCCAGCAGCACTAGGCAGAGCCCCTACGAGCAGTACGTC. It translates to CASSTRQSPYEQYV.

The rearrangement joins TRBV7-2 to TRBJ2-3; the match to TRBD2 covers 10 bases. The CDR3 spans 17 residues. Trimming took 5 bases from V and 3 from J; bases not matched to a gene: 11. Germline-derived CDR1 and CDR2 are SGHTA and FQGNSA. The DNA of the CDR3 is TGTGCCAGCAGCGCCCACTCAGCGGGAGGGCCTACAGATACGCAGTATTTT. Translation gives CASSAHSAGGPTDTQYF.

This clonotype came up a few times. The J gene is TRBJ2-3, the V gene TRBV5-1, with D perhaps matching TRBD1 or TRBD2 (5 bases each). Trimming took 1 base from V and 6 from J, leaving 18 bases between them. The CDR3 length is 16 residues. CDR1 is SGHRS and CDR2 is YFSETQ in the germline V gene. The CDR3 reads CASSLNGDRAIDTQYF. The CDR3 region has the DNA TGCGCCAGCAGCTTGAATGGGGACCGGGCGATTGATACGCAGTATTTT.

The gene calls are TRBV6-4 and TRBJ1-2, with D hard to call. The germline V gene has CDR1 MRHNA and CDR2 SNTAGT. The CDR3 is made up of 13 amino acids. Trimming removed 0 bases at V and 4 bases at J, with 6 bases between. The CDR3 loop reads CASSDSKGYGYTF. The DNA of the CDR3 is TGTGCCAGCAGTGACTCAAAGGGCTATGGCTACACCTTC.

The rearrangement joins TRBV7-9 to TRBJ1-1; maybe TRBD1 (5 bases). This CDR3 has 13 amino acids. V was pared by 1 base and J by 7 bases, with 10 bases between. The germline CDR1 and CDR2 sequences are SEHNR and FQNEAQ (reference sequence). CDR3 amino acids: CASSLDGTFEAFF. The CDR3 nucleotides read TGTGCCAGCAGCTTAGACGGGACTTTTGAAGCTTTCTTT.

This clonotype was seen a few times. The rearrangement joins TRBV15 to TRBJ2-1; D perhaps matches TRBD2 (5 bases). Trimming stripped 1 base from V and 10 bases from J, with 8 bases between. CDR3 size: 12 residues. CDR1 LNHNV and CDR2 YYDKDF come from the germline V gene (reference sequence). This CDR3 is CATSRGLREQFF. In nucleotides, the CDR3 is TGTGCCACCAGCAGAGGACTACGGGAGCAGTTCTTC. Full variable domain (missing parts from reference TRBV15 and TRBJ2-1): DAMVIQNPRYQVTQFGKPVTLSCSQTLNHNVMYWYQQKSSQAPKLLFHYYDKDFNNEADTPDNFQSRRPNTSFCFLDIRSPGLGDTAMYLCATSRGLREQFFGPGTRLTVL.

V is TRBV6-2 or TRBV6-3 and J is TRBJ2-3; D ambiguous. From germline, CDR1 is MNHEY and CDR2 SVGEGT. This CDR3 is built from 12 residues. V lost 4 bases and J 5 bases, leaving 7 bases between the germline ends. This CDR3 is CASSLVVDTQYF. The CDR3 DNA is TGTGCCAGCAGTTTAGTGGTAGATACGCAGTATTTT.

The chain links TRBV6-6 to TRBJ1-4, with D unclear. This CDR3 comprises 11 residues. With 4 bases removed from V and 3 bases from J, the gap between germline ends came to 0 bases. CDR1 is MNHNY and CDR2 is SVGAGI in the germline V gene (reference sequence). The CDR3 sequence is CASSSNEKLFF. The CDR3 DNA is TGTGCCAGCAGTTCTAATGAAAAACTGTTTTTT.

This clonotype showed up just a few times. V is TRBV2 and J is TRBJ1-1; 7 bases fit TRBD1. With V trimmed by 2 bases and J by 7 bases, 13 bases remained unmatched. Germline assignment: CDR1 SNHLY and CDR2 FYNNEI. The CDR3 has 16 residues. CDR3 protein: CASSERGQRVNGEAFF. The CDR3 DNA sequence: TGTGCCAGCAGTGAAAGGGGACAGCGAGTTAACGGTGAAGCTTTCTTT.

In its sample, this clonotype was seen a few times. This CDR3 is CSARWGDTQYF. CDR3 DNA: TGCAGTGCTAGATGGGGAGATACGCAGTATTTT. V is TRBV20-1 and J is TRBJ2-3, with D unresolved. Germline V lookup: CDR1 DFQATT, CDR2 SNEGSKA (reference sequence). The CDR3 totals 11 residues. V was pared by 2 bases and J by 5 bases, with 5 bases between.

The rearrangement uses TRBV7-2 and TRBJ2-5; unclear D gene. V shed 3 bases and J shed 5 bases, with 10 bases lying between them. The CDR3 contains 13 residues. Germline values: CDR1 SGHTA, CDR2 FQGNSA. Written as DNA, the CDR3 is TGTGCCAGCAGCTTTGATATAGAGGAGACCCAGTACTTC. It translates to CASSFDIEETQYF.

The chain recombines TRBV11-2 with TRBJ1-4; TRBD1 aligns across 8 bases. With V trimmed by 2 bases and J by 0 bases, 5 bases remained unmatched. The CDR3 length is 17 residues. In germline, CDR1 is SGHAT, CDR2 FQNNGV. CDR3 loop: CASSLRQGNPTNEKLFF. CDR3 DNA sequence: TGTGCCAGCAGCTTACGACAGGGGAACCCAACTAATGAAAAACTGTTTTTT.

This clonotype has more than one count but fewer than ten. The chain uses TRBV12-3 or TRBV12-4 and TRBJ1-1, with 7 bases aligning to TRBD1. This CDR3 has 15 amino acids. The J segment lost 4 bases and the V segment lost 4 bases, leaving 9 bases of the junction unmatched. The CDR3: CASSSLQGRGTEAFF. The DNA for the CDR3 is TGTGCCAGCAGTTCCTTACAGGGGAGGGGCACTGAAGCTTTCTTT.

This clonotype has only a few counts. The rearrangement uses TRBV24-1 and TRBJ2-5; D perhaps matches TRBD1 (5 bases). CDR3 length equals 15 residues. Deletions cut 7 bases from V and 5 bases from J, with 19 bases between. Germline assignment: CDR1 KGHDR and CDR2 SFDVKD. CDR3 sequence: CATRPKGIGKETQYF. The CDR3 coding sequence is TGTGCCACCAGGCCAAAGGGGATTGGGAAGGAGACCCAGTACTTC.

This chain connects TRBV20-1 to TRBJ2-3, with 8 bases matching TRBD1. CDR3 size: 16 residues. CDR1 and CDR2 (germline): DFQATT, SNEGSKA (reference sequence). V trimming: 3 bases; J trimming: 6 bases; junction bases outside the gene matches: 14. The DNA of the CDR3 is TGCAGTGCTAGGGGTCAGGGACAGGCGTTCACGGATACGCAGTATTTT. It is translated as CSARGQGQAFTDTQYF.

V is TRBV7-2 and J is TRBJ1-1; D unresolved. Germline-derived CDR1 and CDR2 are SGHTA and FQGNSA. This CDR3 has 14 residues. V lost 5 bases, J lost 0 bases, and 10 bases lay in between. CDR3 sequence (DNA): TGTGCCAGCAGCCCGATAGACTTGAACACTGAAGCTTTCTTT. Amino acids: CASSPIDLNTEAFF.

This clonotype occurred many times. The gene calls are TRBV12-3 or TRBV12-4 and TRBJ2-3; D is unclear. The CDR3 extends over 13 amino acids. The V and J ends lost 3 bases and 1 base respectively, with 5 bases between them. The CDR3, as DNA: TGTGCCAGCAGTTTGAGCCGCACAGATACGCAGTATTTT. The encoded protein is CASSLSRTDTQYF.

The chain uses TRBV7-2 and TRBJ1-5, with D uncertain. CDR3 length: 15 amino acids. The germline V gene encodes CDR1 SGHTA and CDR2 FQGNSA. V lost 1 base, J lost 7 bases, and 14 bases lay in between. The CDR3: CASSLGEEPGQPQHF. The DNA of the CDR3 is TGTGCCAGCAGCTTAGGGGAAGAACCTGGGCAGCCCCAGCATTTT.

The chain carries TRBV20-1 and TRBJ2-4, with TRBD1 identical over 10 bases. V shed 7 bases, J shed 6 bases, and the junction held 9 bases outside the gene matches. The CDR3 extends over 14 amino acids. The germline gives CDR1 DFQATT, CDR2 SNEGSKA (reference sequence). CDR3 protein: CSGMTGGAGNIQYF. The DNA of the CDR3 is TGCAGTGGGATGACAGGGGGCGCGGGAAACATTCAGTACTTC.

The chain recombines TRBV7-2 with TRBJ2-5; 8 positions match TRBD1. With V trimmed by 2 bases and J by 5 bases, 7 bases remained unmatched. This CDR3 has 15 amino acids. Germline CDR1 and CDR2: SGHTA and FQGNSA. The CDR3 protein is CASSLTGGEKETQYF. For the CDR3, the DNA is TGTGCCAGCAGCTTAACAGGGGGAGAGAAGGAGACCCAGTACTTC.

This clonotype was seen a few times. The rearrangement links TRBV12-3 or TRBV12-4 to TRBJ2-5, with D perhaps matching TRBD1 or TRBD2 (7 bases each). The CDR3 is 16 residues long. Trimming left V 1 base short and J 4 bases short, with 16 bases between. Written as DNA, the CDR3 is TGTGCCAGCAGTTTAGGAGCAGGGGGAGGGCGAGAGACCCAGTACTTC. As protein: CASSLGAGGGRETQYF.

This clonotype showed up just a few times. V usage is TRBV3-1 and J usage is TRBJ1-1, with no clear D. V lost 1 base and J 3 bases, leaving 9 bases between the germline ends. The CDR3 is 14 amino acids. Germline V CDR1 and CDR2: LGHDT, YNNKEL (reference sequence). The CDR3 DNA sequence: TGTGCCAGCAGCCAAGGTTACGGTGACACTGAAGCTTTCTTT. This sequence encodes CASSQGYGDTEAFF. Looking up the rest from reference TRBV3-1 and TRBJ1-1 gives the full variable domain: DTAVSQTPKYLVTQMGNDKSIKCEQNLGHDTMYWYKQDSKKFLKIMFSYNNKELIINETVPNRFSPKSPDKAHLNLHINSLELGDSAVYFCASSQGYGDTEAFFGQGTRLTVV.

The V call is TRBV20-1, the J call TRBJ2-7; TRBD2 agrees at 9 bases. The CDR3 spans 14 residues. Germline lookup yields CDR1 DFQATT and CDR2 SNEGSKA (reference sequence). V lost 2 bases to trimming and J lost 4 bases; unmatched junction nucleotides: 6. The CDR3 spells CSARQTSGSYEQYV. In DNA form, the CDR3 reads TGCAGTGCTAGACAAACTAGCGGGTCTTACGAGCAGTACGTC.